These 15 T cell receptor beta chains were sequenced from one sample in a study of cytomegalovirus exposure and HLA in healthy donors. TCRdb's copy holds only in-frame clones and misses some; the assay was immunoSEQ multiplex PCR. This sample has tens of thousands of clones, with around 93% found just once. Sequenced input: PBMCs. These receptors were obtained from a man in his late teens or twenties in good health and CMV-seronegative.

The rearrangement joins TRBV2 to TRBJ2-2, with a possible D match to TRBD2 (6 bases). Germline loops: CDR1 SNHLY, CDR2 FYNNEI. This CDR3 has 18 residues. Deletions cut 6 bases from V and 5 bases from J, with 25 bases between. CDR3 sequence: CASRGVVLGGTRTGELFF. DNA of the CDR3: TGTGCCAGCAGGGGGGTTGTCTTAGGCGGGACTCGGACCGGGGAGCTGTTTTTT.

The chain combines TRBV15 with TRBJ2-7, with D perhaps matching TRBD2 (5 bases). Trimming left V 3 bases short and J 9 bases short, with 9 bases between. Germline values: CDR1 LNHNV, CDR2 YYDKDF (reference sequence). CDR3 length: 11 residues. CDR3 sequence: CATSSSARQYF. CDR3 bases: TGTGCCACCAGCAGTAGCGCGCGGCAGTACTTC.

CDR3 bases: TGTGCCAGCAGCTTAGTGGTAGACCCTCGGGGTAAGGATGGCTACACCTTC. It yields the protein CASSLVVDPRGKDGYTF. The rearrangement links TRBV11-2 to TRBJ1-2; no definite D call. The V and J ends lost 1 base and 6 bases respectively, with 21 bases between them. Germline assignment: CDR1 SGHAT and CDR2 FQNNGV. The length of the CDR3 is 17 residues.

This CDR3 reads CASSPTGKYTF. CDR3 DNA: TGTGCCAGCAGCCCTACAGGGAAGTACACCTTC. J is TRBJ1-2 and V is TRBV28, with D perhaps matching TRBD1 (6 bases). The V gene's germline CDR1 is MDHEN and CDR2 SYDVKM. CDR3 length: 11 residues. The V and J ends lost 6 bases and 11 bases respectively, with 13 bases between them.

The V and J genes are TRBV18 and TRBJ2-3; tentative D call: TRBD1 (6 bases). This CDR3 is 18 amino acids long. The germline V gene has CDR1 KGHSH and CDR2 LQKENI. Trimming cost V 5 bases and J 6 bases, with 27 bases left between them. As DNA, the CDR3 is TGTGCCAGCTCAATTTTAGATGTGAGGGACACAGCTTCCGATACGCAGTATTTT. Translating gives CASSILDVRDTASDTQYF.

This clone was seen once. The chain has TRBV28 and TRBJ2-6; maybe TRBD1 (5 bases). CDR1 MDHEN and CDR2 SYDVKM come from the germline V gene. Trimming pared 5 bases from V and 5 bases from J, leaving 19 bases between. CDR3 size: 17 residues. CDR3 bases: TGTGCCAGCAGTAGAATATGGACACAAAGTCGGGCCAACGTCCTGACTTTC. This sequence encodes CASSRIWTQSRANVLTF.

This sequence joins TRBV25-1 and TRBJ2-5; 8 bases map to TRBD2. V was pared by 3 bases and J by 2 bases, with 11 bases of the junction left unmatched. Germline values: CDR1 MGHDK, CDR2 SYGVNS. There are 17 residues in the CDR3. Here the CDR3 reads CASSDSLAGIVQETQYF. DNA for the CDR3: TGTGCCAGCAGTGATAGCTTAGCGGGGATCGTACAAGAGACCCAGTACTTC. Full variable domain (missing parts from reference TRBV25-1 and TRBJ2-5): EADIYQTPRYLVIGTGKKITLECSQTMGHDKMYWYQQDPGMELHLIHYSYGVNSTEKGDLSSESTVSRIRTEHFPLTLESARPSHTSQYLCASSDSLAGIVQETQYFGPGTRLLVL.

The chain is built from TRBV6-5 and TRBJ2-3; D perhaps matches TRBD2 (5 bases). The CDR3 covers 14 residues. Deletions cut 11 bases from V and 2 bases from J, with 17 bases between. Germline CDR1 and CDR2: MNHEY and SVGAGI. CDR3 in DNA: TGTGCCGTCAGACGGCGGGTCGTCACAGATACGCAGTATTTT. Translating it yields CAVRRRVVTDTQYF.

This chain uses TRBV4-3 with TRBJ2-1; tentative D call: TRBD2 (6 bases). This CDR3 is built from 17 residues. V lost 4 bases to trimming and J lost 0 bases, with 16 bases between them. From germline, CDR1 is LGHNA and CDR2 YSLEER. CDR3 DNA sequence: TGCGCCAGCAGCCGACAGACGACTAGGAGCTCCTACAATGAGCAGTTCTTC. Its translation is CASSRQTTRSSYNEQFF.

J is TRBJ2-1 and V is TRBV18; 8 bases match TRBD1. This CDR3 spans 14 amino acids. The germline V gene encodes CDR1 KGHSH and CDR2 LQKENI. J gave up 5 bases and V 3 bases, and 3 bases lay outside the gene matches. DNA of the CDR3: TGTGCCAGCTCACCCTGGGACAGGAACAATGAGCAGTTCTTC. Amino acid sequence: CASSPWDRNNEQFF.

The V call is TRBV29-1, the J call TRBJ2-1, with a possible D match to TRBD2 (5 bases). Looked up from germline, CDR1 is SQVTM and CDR2 is ANQGSEA. The V end lost 3 bases, the J end lost 9 bases, and 15 bases lay between the germline ends. The CDR3 is made up of 13 amino acids. The CDR3 DNA reads TGCAGCGTTGATAAATCCCGAGGAGGTGAGCAGTTCTTC. This sequence encodes CSVDKSRGGEQFF.

The gene calls are TRBV28 and TRBJ1-1, with TRBD1 matching 8 bases. The CDR3 is 14 residues long. The ends lost 6 bases at V and 5 bases at J; junction bases unmatched: 8. Germline V gives CDR1 MDHEN, CDR2 SYDVKM. CDR3 sequence: CASRETGARTEAFF. The CDR3 nucleotides are TGTGCCAGCAGGGAGACAGGGGCGCGAACTGAAGCTTTCTTT.

The chain combines TRBV11-2 with TRBJ2-2; 13 nucleotides line up with TRBD2. The CDR3 length is 17 residues. Germline lookup yields CDR1 SGHAT and CDR2 FQNNGV. Trimming at V came to 2 bases and at J to 5 bases, leaving 5 bases not matched to a gene. Written as DNA, the CDR3 is TGTGCCAGCAGCTTAAGGACTAGCGGGAGCTCGACCGGGGAGCTGTTTTTT. Amino acids: CASSLRTSGSSTGELFF.

Comment on this clone: One junction end does not reproduce the germline sequence, and a read error may be involved. The DNA of the CDR3 is TGTGCCATAAGTGATGGGCACAGCACAGATACGCAGTATTTT. Its protein product is CAISDGHSTDTQYF. The chain carries TRBV10-3 and TRBJ2-3; D is undetermined. The CDR3 extends over 14 amino acids. CDR1 ENHRY and CDR2 SYGVKD come from the germline V gene.

The rearrangement joins TRBV5-1 to TRBJ1-1, with unresolved D. The CDR3 length is 12 residues. The germline V gene has CDR1 SGHRS and CDR2 YFSETQ. V was trimmed by 4 bases and J by 8 bases, leaving 12 bases between them. In DNA, the CDR3 is TGCGCCAGCAGCACGCGGGATATCGAAGCTTTCTTT. This encodes CASSTRDIEAFF.